This T cell receptor beta chain is from a study of shared clonotypes between healthy human individuals. Study-level background: The study used three CD4 naive, three CD4 memory, two CD8 naive and one CD8 memory plate per donor.

Terminally differentiated effector memory CD45RA+ cells were excluded from the naive CD8 cells, which were CD45RO-negative and positively selected for CCR7. Germline V gene lookup returns CDR1 SNHLY and CDR2 FYNNEI. The CDR3 length is 15 residues. After removal of 6 bases from V and 3 bases from J, the junction contained 8 bases not matched to a gene. Every immunoSEQ plate was one replicate of a subset's evenly spread DNA. Sorted-subset replicate PCR reactions were performed with 200 ng DNA, corresponding to some 32,000 T cell genomes. TCRdb's copy holds only in-frame clones and misses some; the assay was immunoSEQ multiplex PCR. Of hundreds of thousands of clones in the sample, roughly 95% were seen once.

The origin of this receptor is a woman aged 25-40 years in good health. Sample: naive CD8+ T cells sorted from blood. The chain is built from TRBV2 and TRBJ1-5, with 7 bases lining up with TRBD1. CDR3 nucleotides: TGTGCCAGCAGCGAGGGGACAGCATCCAATCAGCCCCAGCATTTT. Translation gives CASSEGTASNQPQHF.